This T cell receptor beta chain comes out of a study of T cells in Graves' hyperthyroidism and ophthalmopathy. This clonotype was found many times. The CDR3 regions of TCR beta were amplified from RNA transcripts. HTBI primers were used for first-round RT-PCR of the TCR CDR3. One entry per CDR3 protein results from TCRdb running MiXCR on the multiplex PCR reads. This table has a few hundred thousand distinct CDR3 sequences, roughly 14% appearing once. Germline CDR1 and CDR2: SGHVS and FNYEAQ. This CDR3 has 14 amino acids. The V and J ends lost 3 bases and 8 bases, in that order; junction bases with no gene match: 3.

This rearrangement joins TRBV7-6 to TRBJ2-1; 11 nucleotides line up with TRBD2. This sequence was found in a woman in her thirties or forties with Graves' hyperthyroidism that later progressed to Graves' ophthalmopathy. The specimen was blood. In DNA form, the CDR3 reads TGTGCCAGCAGCTTCACTAGCGGGAGTTATGAGCAGTTCTTC. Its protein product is CASSFTSGSYEQFF.